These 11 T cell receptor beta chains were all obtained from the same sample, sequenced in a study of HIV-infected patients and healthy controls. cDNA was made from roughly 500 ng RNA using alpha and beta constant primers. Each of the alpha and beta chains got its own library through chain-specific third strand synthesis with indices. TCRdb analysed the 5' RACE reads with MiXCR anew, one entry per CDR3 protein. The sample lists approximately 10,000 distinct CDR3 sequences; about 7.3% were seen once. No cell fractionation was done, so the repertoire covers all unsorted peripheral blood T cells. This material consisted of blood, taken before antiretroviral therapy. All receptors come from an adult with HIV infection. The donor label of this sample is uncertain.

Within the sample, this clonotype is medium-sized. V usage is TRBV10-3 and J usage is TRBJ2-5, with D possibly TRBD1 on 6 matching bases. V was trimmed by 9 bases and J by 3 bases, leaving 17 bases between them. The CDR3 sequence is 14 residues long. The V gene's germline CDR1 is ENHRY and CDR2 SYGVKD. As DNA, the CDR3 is TGTGCCATAAACTCCGGGACAATAGAAGAGACCCAGTACTTC. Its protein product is CAINSGTIEETQYF.

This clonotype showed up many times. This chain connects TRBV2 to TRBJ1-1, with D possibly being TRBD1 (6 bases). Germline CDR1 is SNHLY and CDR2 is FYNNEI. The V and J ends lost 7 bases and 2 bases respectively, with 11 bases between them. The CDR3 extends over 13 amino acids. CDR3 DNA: TGTGCCAGCACTAGGACAGCTAACACTGAAGCTTTCTTT. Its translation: CASTRTANTEAFF.

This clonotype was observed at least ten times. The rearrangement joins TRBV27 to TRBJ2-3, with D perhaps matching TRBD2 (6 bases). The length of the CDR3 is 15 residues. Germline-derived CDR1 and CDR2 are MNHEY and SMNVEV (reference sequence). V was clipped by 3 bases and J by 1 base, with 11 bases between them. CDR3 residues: CASSLGGMGTDTQYF. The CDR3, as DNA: TGTGCCAGCAGTTTGGGAGGTATGGGCACAGATACGCAGTATTTT.

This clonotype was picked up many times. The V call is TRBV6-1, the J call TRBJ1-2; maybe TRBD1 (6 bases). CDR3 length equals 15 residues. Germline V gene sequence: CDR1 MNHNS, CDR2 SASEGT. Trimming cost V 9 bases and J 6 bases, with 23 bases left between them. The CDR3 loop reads CARPEIPPRGHGYTF. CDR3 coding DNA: TGTGCCAGGCCCGAAATCCCCCCCAGGGGACATGGCTACACCTTC.

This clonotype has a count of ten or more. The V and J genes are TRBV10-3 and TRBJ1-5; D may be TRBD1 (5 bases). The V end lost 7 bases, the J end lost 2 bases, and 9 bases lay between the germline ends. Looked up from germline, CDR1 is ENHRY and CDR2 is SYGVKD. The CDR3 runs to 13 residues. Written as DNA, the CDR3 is TGTGCCATCATCCCCAGGGGCAATCAGCCCCAGCATTTT. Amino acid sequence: CAIIPRGNQPQHF.

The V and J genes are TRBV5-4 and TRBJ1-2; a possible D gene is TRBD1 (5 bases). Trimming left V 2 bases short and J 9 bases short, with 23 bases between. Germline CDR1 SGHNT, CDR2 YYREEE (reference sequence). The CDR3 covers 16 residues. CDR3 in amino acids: CASSFDKGLGGWSYTF. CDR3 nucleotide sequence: TGTGCCAGCAGCTTCGACAAGGGGCTGGGAGGATGGAGCTACACCTTC.

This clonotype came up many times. CDR3 DNA sequence: TGTGCCAGTAGTATCCCGGGATTGGGAGATACGCAGTATTTT. This sequence encodes CASSIPGLGDTQYF. The rearrangement uses TRBV19 and TRBJ2-3, with D perhaps TRBD2 (5 bases). V was pared by 3 bases and J by 5 bases, with 12 bases between. CDR1 LNHDA and CDR2 SQIVND come from the germline V gene (reference sequence). The CDR3 extends over 14 amino acids.

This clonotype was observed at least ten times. The CDR3 DNA reads as TGTGCCAGCAGCGAGTCCGGGACAGGCAATGAAAAACTGTTTTTT. This codes for CASSESGTGNEKLFF. J is TRBJ1-4 and V is TRBV9; TRBD1 aligns across 8 bases. The V segment lost 3 bases and the J segment 5 bases; nucleotides outside the gene matches: 6. The CDR3 contains 15 residues. Germline values: CDR1 SGDLS, CDR2 YYNGEE.

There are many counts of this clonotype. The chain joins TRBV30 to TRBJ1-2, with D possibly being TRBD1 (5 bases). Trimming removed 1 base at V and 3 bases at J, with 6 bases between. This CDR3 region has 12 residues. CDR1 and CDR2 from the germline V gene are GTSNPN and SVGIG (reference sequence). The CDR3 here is CAWSEGHYGYTF. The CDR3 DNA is TGTGCCTGGAGTGAGGGGCACTATGGCTACACCTTC. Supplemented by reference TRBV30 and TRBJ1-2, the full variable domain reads SQTIHQWPATLVQPVGSPLSLECTVEGTSNPNLYWYRQAAGRGLQLLFYSVGIGQISSEVPQNLSASRPQDRQFILSSKKLLLSDSGFYLCAWSEGHYGYTFGSGTRLTVV.

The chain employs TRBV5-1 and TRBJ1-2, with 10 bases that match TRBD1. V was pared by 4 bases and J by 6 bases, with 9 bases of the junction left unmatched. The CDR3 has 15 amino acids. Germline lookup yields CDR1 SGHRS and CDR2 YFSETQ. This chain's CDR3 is CASSGSTGTGDGYTF. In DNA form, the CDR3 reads TGCGCCAGCAGCGGGTCGACCGGGACAGGGGATGGCTACACCTTC.

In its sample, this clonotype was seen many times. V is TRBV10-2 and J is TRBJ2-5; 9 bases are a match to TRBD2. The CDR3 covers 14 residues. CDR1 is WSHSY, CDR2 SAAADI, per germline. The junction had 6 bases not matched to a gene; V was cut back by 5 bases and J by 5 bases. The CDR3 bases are TGCGCCAGCAGTCAGGTAGCGGGGGTGGAGACCCAGTACTTC. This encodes CASSQVAGVETQYF.